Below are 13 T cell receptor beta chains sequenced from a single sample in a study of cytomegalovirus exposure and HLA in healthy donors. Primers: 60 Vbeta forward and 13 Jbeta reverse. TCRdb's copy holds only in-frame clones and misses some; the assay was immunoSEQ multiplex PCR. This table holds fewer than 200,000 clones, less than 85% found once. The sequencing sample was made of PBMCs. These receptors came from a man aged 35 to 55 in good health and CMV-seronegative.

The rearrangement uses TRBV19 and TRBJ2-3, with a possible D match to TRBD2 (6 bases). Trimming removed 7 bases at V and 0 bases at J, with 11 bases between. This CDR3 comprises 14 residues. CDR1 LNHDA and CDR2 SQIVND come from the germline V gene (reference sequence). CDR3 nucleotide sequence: TGTGCCAGTACCGGCGGGGCGAGCACAGATACGCAGTATTTT. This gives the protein CASTGGASTDTQYF.

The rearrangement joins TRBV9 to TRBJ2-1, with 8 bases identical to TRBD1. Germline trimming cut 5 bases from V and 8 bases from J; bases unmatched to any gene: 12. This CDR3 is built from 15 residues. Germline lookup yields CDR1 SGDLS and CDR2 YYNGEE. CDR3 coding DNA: TGTGCCAGCAGTGCTACGGACAGGGAATGGGATGAGCAGTTCTTC. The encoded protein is CASSATDREWDEQFF.

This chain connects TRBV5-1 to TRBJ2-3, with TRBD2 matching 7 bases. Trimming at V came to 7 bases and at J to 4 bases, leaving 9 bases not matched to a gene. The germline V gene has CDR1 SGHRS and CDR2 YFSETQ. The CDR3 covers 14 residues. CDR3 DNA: TGCGCCAGCGGCCCCGTGGGGGGGGCAGATACGCAGTATTTT. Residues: CASGPVGGADTQYF.

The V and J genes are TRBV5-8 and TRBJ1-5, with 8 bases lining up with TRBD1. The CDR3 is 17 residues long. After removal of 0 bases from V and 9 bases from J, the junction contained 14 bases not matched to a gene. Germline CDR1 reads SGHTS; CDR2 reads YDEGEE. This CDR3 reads CASSLGPRTGNGLPQHF. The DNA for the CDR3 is TGTGCCAGCAGCTTGGGTCCGAGGACAGGGAACGGTCTGCCCCAGCATTTT. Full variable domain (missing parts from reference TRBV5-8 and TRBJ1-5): EAGVTQSPTHLIKTRGQQATLRCSPISGHTSVYWYQQALGLGLQFLLWYDEGEERNRGNFPPRFSGRQFPNYSSELNVNALELEDSALYLCASSLGPRTGNGLPQHFGDGTRLSIL.

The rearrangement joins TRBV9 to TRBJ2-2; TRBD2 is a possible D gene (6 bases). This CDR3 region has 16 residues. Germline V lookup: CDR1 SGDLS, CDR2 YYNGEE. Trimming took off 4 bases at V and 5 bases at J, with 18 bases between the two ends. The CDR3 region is CASSPWDSPITGELFF. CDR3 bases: TGTGCCAGCAGCCCTTGGGACTCTCCGATAACCGGGGAGCTGTTTTTT. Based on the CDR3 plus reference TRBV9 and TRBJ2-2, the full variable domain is DSGVTQTPKHLITATGQRVTLRCSPRSGDLSVYWYQQSLDQGLQFLIQYYNGEERAKGNILERFSAQQFPDLHSELNLSSLELGDSALYFCASSPWDSPITGELFFGEGSRLTVL.

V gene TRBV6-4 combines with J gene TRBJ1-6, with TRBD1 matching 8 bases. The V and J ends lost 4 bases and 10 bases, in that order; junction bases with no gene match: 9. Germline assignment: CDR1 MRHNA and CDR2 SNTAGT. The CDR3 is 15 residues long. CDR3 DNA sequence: TGTGCCAGCAGTGTAGCACAGGGGGATCGCTCACCCCTCCACTTT. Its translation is CASSVAQGDRSPLHF.

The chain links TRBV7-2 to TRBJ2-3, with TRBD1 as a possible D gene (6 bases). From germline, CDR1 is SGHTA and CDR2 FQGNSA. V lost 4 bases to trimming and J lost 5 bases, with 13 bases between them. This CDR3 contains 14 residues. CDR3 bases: TGTGCCAGCAGCTACCAGGGGCCTGGAGATACGCAGTATTTT. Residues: CASSYQGPGDTQYF.

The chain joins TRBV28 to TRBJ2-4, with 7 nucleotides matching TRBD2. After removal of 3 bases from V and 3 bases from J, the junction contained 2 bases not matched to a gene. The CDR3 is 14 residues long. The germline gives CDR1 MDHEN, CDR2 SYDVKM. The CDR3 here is CASSFGGGKNIQYF. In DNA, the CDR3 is TGTGCCAGCAGTTTTGGGGGGGGCAAAAACATTCAGTACTTC.

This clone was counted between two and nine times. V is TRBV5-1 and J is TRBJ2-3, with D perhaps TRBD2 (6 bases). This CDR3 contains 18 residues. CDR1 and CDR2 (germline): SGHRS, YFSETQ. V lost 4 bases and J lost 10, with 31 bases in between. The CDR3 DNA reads TGCGCCAGCAGCCAGGCTGGATTGCGGGGTGAAAACCTTGGGGCGCAGTATTTT. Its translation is CASSQAGLRGENLGAQYF.

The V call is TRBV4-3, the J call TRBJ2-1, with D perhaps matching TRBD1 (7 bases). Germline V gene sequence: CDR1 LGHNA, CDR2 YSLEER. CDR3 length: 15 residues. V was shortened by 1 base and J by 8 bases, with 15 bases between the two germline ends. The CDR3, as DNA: TGCGCCAGCAGCCAAGGAAGGAGGGGGCTGTATGAGCAGTTCTTC. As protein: CASSQGRRGLYEQFF.

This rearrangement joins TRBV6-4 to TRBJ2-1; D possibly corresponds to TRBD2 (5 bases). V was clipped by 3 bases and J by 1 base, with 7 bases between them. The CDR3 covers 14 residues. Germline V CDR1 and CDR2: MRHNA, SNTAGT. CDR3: CASSESGSYNEQFF. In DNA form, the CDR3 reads TGTGCCAGCAGTGAATCGGGGTCCTACAATGAGCAGTTCTTC.

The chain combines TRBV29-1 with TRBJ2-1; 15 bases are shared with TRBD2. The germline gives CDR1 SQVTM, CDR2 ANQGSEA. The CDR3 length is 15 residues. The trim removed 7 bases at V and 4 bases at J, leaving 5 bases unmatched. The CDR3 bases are TGCAGCGGATCCGGGACTAGCGGGGGGTACAATGAGCAGTTCTTC. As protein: CSGSGTSGGYNEQFF.

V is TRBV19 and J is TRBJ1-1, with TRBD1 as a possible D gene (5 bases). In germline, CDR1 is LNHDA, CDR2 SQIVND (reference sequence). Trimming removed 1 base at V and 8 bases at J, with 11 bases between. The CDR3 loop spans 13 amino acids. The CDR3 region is CASSIVTGDEAFF. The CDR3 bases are TGTGCCAGTAGTATAGTAACGGGGGACGAAGCTTTCTTT.